These T cell receptor beta chains were read from a single sample in a study of shared clonotypes between healthy human individuals. The method was immunoSEQ multiplex PCR; TCRdb's version includes in-frame clones alone and lacks a portion of them. The data hold 2 million to 2.5 million clones, with more than 80% observed a single time. Sequences were obtained from naive CD4+ T cells from PBMCs. Source of these receptors: a man in his late teens or twenties in good health. Some clones in this sample may be carry-over from other donors' samples. Both conserved end residues are part of each CDR3. For some rows the clone size is stated as once, few or many, or as a class when expanded; others skip it.

-,TRBJ1-3,TRBV5-1,CASSLVSSRLGNTIYF
once,TRBJ1-2,TRBV7-2,CASSLTLNYGYTF
-,TRBJ2-3,TRBV11-3,CASSLMAERADTQYF
-,TRBJ1-1,TRBV5-1,CASSLTGINTEAFF
-,TRBJ2-4,TRBV4-1,CASSQVLTKNIQYF
-,TRBJ2-7,TRBV27,CASSRGRGGTYEQYF
-,TRBJ1-2,TRBV4-2,CASSQSWTHTF
-,TRBJ2-6,TRBV7-9,CASSLFGPGANVLTF
-,TRBJ2-3,TRBV10-1,CASSGTGGPDTQYF
-,TRBJ1-2,TRBV14,CASSQETTFNVYGYTF
-,TRBJ1-1,TRBV30,CAWSVGPHRRVNTEAFF
-,TRBJ1-1,TRBV5-6,CASRPSGGASMNTEAFF
-,TRBJ2-7,TRBV18,CASSPDRQSYEQYF
-,TRBJ2-3,TRBV7-8,CASSLAPSGRGRDTQYF